One and the same sample provided the 2 T cell receptor beta chains below, sequenced in a study of T cell repertoires in cytomegalovirus infection. MiXCR, applied by TCRdb to the reads, yields one record per CDR3 protein. The data show about 500,000 distinct CDR3 sequences, 30% to 35% seen once. These receptors lack a known antigen. The source was cultured PBMCs, collected from culture after CMV antigen stimulation. The source is a human donor in good health (CMV status not recorded). Some clones in this sample may be carry-over from other donors' samples.

The chain couples TRBV7-8 to TRBJ1-2; a weak D match, TRBD1 (5 bases). Trimming took 1 base from V and 2 from J, leaving 11 bases between them. This CDR3 contains 15 residues. CDR1 SGHVS and CDR2 FQNEAQ come from the germline V gene. The chain's CDR3 is CASSLGGGTNYGYTF. The CDR3 coding sequence is TGTGCCAGCAGCTTAGGGGGAGGGACCAACTATGGCTACACCTTC.

The V gene is TRBV6-2 or TRBV6-3, the J gene TRBJ2-7; 8 bases line up with TRBD2. The germline V gene encodes CDR1 MNHEY and CDR2 SVGEGT. V lost 2 bases, J lost 5 bases, and 8 bases stayed unmatched. CDR3 length: 15 amino acids. DNA of the CDR3: TGTGCCAGCAGTTACACGGGAGGGACCCTCAACGAGCAGTACGTC. Its protein is CASSYTGGTLNEQYV.